This T cell receptor beta chain was identified in a study of radiation and T cells in renal cell carcinoma. Profiling relied on immunoSEQ multiplex PCR, and the TCRdb table lists in-frame clones only, not all of them. Of 130,000 or so clones in the sample, over 75% were seen once. Trimming removed 10 bases from V and 4 bases from J; junction bases left unmatched: 7. This CDR3 has 14 residues. CDR1 is MDHEN and CDR2 is SYDVKM in the germline V gene. Indicated time point: baseline pretreatment blood. Treatment: 15 Gy SBRT to primary tumor, nephrectomy 4 weeks later. This TCR was sampled from a woman in her fifties or sixties with renal cell carcinoma. The source was blood, collected from a patient whose treatment included radiotherapy and nephrectomy. This chain uses TRBV28 with TRBJ1-6; 7 bases match TRBD1. DNA for the CDR3: TGTGCCACCTGTAGACAGGGATATAATTCACCCCTCCACTTT. Amino acids: CATCRQGYNSPLHF.